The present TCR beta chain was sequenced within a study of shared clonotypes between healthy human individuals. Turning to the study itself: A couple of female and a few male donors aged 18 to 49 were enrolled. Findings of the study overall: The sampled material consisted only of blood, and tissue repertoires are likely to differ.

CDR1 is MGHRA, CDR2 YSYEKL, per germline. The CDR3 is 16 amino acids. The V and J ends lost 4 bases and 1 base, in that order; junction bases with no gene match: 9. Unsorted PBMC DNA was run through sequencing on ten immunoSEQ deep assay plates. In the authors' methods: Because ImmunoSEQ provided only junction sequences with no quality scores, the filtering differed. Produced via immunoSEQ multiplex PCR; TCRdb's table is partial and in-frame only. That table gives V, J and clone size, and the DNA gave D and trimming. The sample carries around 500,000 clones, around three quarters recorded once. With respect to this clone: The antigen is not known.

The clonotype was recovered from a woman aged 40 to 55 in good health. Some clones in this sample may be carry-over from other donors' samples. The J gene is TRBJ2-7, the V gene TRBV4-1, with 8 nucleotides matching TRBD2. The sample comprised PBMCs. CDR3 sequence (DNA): TGCGCCAGCAGCCCCGAAAGCGGGAGCCCTTCCTACGAGCAGTACTTC. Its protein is CASSPESGSPSYEQYF.